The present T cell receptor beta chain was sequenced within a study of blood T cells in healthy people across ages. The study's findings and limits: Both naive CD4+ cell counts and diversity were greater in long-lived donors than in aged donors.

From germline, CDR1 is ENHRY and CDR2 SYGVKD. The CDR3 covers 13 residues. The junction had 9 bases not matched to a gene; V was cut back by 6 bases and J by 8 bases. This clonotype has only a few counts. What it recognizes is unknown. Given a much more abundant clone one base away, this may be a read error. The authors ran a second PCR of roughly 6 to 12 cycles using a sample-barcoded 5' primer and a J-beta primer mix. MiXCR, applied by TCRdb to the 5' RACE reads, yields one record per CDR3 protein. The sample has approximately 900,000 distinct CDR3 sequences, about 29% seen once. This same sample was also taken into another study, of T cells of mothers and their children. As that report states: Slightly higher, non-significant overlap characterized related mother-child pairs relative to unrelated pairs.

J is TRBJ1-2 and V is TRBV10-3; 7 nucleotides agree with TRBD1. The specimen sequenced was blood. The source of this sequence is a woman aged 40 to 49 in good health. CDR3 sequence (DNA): TGTGCCATCAGGGTGACAGGGAGTAGAGGCTACACCTTC. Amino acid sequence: CAIRVTGSRGYTF.